This TCR beta chain was found in a study of identical twins. This CDR3 has 14 residues. Germline CDR1 is MNHNS and CDR2 is SASEGT. V gave up 6 bases and J gave up 1 base, with 12 bases separating them. Each CDR3 protein is one row after TCRdb ran MiXCR on the 5' RACE reads. Of under 900,000 distinct CDR3 sequences listed, 9% to 15% are singletons. This clonotype was counted between two and nine times. The same specimen was also included in a second study, on yellow fever vaccine responses in identical twins.

V is TRBV6-1 and J is TRBJ2-5, with D perhaps TRBD1 (5 bases). Sequenced input: PBMCs. This receptor was identified in a woman younger than 35 in good health. DNA for the CDR3: TGTGCCAGCAGCGGCCGCAGGGCCCAAGAGACCCAGTACTTC. Protein product: CASSGRRAQETQYF.